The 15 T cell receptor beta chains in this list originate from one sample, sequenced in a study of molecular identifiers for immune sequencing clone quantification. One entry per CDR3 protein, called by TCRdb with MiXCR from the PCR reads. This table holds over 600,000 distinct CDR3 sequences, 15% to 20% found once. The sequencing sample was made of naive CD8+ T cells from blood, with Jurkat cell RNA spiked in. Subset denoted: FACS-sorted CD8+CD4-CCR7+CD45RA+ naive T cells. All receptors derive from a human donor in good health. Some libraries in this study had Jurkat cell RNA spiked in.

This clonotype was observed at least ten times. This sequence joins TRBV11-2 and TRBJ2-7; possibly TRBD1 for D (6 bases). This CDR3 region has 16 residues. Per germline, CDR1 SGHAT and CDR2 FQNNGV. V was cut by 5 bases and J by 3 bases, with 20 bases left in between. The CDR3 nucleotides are TGTGCCAGCAGCAAGACCTGGTCAGGGGAATACTACGAGCAGTACTTC. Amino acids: CASSKTWSGEYYEQYF.

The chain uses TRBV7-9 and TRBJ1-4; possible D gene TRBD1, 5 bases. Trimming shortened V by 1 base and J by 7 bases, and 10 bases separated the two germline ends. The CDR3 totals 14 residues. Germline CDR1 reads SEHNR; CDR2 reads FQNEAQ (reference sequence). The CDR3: CASSLVGASEKLFF. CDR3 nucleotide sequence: TGTGCCAGCAGCTTAGTAGGGGCTAGTGAAAAACTGTTTTTT.

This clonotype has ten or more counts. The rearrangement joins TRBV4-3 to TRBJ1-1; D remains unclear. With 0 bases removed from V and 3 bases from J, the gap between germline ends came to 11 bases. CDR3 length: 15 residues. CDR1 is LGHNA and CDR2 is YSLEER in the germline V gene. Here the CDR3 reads CASSQDGVTDTEAFF. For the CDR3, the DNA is TGCGCCAGCAGCCAAGATGGAGTTACCGACACTGAAGCTTTCTTT.

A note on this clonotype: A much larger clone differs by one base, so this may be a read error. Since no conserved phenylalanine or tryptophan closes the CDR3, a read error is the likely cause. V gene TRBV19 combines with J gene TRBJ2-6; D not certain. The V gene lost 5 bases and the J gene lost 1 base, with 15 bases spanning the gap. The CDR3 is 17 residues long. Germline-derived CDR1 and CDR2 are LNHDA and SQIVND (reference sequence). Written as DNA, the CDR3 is TGTGCCAGTAGTTACGGAGTGACGGTGTCTGGGGCCAACGTCCTGACTCTC. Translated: CASSYGVTVSGANVLTL.

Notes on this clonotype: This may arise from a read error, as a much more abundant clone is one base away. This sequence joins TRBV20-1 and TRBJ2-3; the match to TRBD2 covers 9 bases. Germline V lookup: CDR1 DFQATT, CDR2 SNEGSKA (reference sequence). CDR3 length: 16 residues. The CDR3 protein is CSVRPLTSGSTDTQYF. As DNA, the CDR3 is TGCAGTGTTAGACCACTTACTAGCGGGAGCACAGATACGCAGTATTTT.

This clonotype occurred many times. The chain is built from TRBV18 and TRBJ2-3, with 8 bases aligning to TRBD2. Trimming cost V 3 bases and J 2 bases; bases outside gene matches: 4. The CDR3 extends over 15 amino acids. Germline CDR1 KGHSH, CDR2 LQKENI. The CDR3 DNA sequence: TGTGCCAGCTCACCGGAACTAGCGGTCACAGATACGCAGTATTTT. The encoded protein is CASSPELAVTDTQYF.

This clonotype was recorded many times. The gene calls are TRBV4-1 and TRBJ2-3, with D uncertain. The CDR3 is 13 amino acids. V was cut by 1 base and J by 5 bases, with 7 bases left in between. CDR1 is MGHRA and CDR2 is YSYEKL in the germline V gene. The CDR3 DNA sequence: TGCGCCAGCAGCCAAGTAATCATAGATACGCAGTATTTT. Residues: CASSQVIIDTQYF.

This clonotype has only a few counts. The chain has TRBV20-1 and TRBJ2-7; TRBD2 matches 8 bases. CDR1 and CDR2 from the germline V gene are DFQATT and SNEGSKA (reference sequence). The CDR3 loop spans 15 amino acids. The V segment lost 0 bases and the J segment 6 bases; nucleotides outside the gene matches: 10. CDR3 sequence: CSARDGTSGGFEQYF. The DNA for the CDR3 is TGCAGTGCTAGAGATGGTACTAGCGGAGGCTTCGAGCAGTACTTC.

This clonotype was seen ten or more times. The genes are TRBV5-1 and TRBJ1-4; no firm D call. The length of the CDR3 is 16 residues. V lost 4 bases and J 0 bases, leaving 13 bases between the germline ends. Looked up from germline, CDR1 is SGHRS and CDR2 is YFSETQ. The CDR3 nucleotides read TGCGCCAGCAGCCCCCGGGCTGGTGCAACTAATGAAAAACTGTTTTTT. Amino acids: CASSPRAGATNEKLFF.

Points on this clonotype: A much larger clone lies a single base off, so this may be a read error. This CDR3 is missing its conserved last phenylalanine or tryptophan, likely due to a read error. In DNA form, the CDR3 reads TGTGCCAGCAGCCCAGGCCCAGCTAAGACAGCGAGCTCCTACGAGCAGTACCTC. Translation: CASSPGPAKTASSYEQYL. The chain carries TRBV14 and TRBJ2-7, with a weak D call TRBD1 (5 bases). The CDR3 contains 18 residues. In germline, CDR1 is SGHDN, CDR2 FVKESK. The V end was cut by 4 bases, the J end by 0 bases, with 22 bases between.

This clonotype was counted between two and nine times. CDR3 sequence reads: CASSDDVDLAATPDEQFF. The CDR3 DNA is TGTGCCAGCAGTGATGATGTGGACCTAGCGGCGACGCCCGATGAGCAGTTCTTC. This chain uses TRBV2 with TRBJ2-1, with 7 bases lining up with TRBD2. The CDR3 is 18 amino acids. Germline-derived CDR1 and CDR2 are SNHLY and FYNNEI. V lost 3 bases to trimming and J lost 8 bases; unmatched junction nucleotides: 19.

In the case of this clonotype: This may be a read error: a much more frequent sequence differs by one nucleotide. The CDR3 coding sequence is TGTGCCAGCTTTCTAATCGCAGGAACCCAGGAGGGTCTCTTT. This sequence encodes CASFLIAGTQEGLF. The chain is built from TRBV6-5 and TRBJ1-1; D not resolved. Germline V gives CDR1 MNHEY, CDR2 SVGAGI. The CDR3 is made up of 14 amino acids.

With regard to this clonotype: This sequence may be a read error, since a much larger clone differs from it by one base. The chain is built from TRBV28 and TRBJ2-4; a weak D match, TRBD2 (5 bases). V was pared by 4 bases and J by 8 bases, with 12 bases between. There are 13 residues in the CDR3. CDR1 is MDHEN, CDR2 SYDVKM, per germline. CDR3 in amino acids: CASSSRREDIQYF. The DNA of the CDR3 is TGTGCCAGCAGTTCACGACGGGAAGACATTCAGTACTTC.

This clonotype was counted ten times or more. The DNA for the CDR3 is TGTGCCAGCAGTTACTCGAGGGCAGGATACACTGAAGCTTTCTTT. Amino acids: CASSYSRAGYTEAFF. The rearrangement joins TRBV6-5 to TRBJ1-1; D is uncertain. CDR1 and CDR2 from the germline V gene are MNHEY and SVGAGI. V was trimmed by 0 bases and J by 3 bases, leaving 11 bases between them. This CDR3 spans 15 amino acids.

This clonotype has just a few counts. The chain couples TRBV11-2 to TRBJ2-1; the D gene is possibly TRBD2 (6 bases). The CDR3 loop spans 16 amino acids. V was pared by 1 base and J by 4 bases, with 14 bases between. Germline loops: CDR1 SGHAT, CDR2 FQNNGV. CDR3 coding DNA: TGTGCCAGCAGCTTAGCCCCCGGGACTGAGTACAATGAGCAGTTCTTC. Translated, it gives CASSLAPGTEYNEQFF.